The 12 T cell receptor beta chains reported below all come from one sample, sequenced in a study of patients and donors after allogeneic stem cell transplantation. TCRdb reprocessed the RT-PCR reads via MiXCR and lists one record per CDR3 protein. The sample lists about 40,000 distinct CDR3 sequences, over 25% seen once, with about two thirds in the top ten. The specimen was blood, either unsorted or a sorted T cell fraction (not recorded which). The source of these receptors is a human donor who was either an allogeneic HSCT recipient or a stem cell or donor lymphocyte infusion donor (not recorded which). It is not recorded whose cells these are; they may come from a transplant donor.

The chain employs TRBV3-1 and TRBJ1-6; 7 bases are a match to TRBD1. Trimming took 4 bases from V and 7 from J; bases not matched to a gene: 4. CDR3 length: 14 residues. Germline V gene lookup returns CDR1 LGHDT and CDR2 YNNKEL (reference sequence). CDR3 in DNA: TGTGCCAGCAGCCGAACAGGGGCCAATTCACCCCTCCACTTT. It yields the protein CASSRTGANSPLHF. Full variable domain (remainder filled in from reference TRBV3-1 and TRBJ1-6): DTAVSQTPKYLVTQMGNDKSIKCEQNLGHDTMYWYKQDSKKFLKIMFSYNNKELIINETVPNRFSPKSPDKAHLNLHINSLELGDSAVYFCASSRTGANSPLHFGNGTRLTVT.

This chain connects TRBV28 to TRBJ2-2; 7 nucleotides line up with TRBD1. Germline assignment: CDR1 MDHEN and CDR2 SYDVKM. After removal of 9 bases from V and 1 base from J, the junction contained 2 bases not matched to a gene. The CDR3 covers 13 residues. The CDR3 coding sequence is TGTGCCAGTCGGACAGGGAACACCGGGGAGCTGTTTTTT. It codes for CASRTGNTGELFF.

This clonotype was recorded a few times. The V gene is TRBV5-1, the J gene TRBJ2-7; D gene uncertain. The CDR3 has 13 residues. Trimming took off 4 bases at V and 1 base at J, with 9 bases between the two ends. Germline CDR1 and CDR2: SGHRS and YFSETQ. The CDR3, as DNA: TGCGCCAGCAGCCAGGTTGGGTCCTACGAGCAGTACTTC. Translating it yields CASSQVGSYEQYF.

V is TRBV6-2 or TRBV6-3 and J is TRBJ2-3; 7 bases are shared with TRBD2. The junction had 7 bases not matched to a gene; V was cut back by 5 bases and J by 14 bases. Per germline, CDR1 MNHEY and CDR2 SVGEGT. The CDR3 spans 11 residues. The CDR3 is CASSAGDRPYF. For the CDR3, the DNA is TGTGCCAGCAGTGCGGGGGACCGCCCGTATTTT.

This clonotype has a count of ten or more. The chain combines TRBV20-1 with TRBJ1-4; D ambiguous. V shed 5 bases and J shed 7 bases, with 17 bases lying between them. This CDR3 has 14 amino acids. Germline CDR1 and CDR2: DFQATT and SNEGSKA (reference sequence). This CDR3 reads CSAPNTWNGEKLFF. CDR3 DNA sequence: TGCAGTGCTCCGAACACGTGGAACGGTGAAAAACTGTTTTTT.

This clonotype was recorded a few times. DNA of the CDR3: TGTGCCAGCAGCCCGGACAGGGCCAACCAGCCCCAGCATTTT. It encodes CASSPDRANQPQHF. The chain carries TRBV12-3 or TRBV12-4 and TRBJ1-5, with TRBD1 identical over 8 bases. V was pared by 6 bases and J by 7 bases, with 8 bases of the junction left unmatched. The CDR3 runs 14 residues.

This clonotype was counted only a few times. J is TRBJ2-1 and V is TRBV4-3, with TRBD2 matching 8 bases. Germline-derived CDR1 and CDR2 are LGHNA and YSLEER. The CDR3 spans 17 residues. Trimming took 4 bases from V and 4 from J; bases not matched to a gene: 12. CDR3 region: CASSPRRYSGNYNEQFF. The CDR3 region has the DNA TGCGCCAGCAGCCCCCGGAGGTATAGCGGGAATTACAATGAGCAGTTCTTC.

This clonotype has only a few counts. The V gene is TRBV7-9, the J gene TRBJ2-3; TRBD1 aligns across 7 bases. After removal of 6 bases from V and 1 base from J, the junction contained 1 base not matched to a gene. This CDR3 region has 13 residues. The germline V gene encodes CDR1 SEHNR and CDR2 FQNEAQ (reference sequence). The DNA for the CDR3 is TGTGCCAGCAGAACAGGGGGCACAGATACGCAGTATTTT. It is translated as CASRTGGTDTQYF.

This chain uses TRBV29-1 with TRBJ2-3, with 7 bases fitting TRBD2. The CDR3 runs to 15 residues. Trimming took 3 bases from V and 6 from J; bases not matched to a gene: 12. Germline lookup yields CDR1 SQVTM and CDR2 ANQGSEA. The chain's CDR3 is CSVEEGTTFSDTQYF. DNA of the CDR3: TGCAGCGTTGAGGAAGGGACTACATTTTCGGATACGCAGTATTTT.

The chain uses TRBV28 and TRBJ2-7; D possibly corresponds to TRBD2 (5 bases). V was pared by 7 bases and J by 6 bases, with 13 bases between. Germline CDR1 is MDHEN and CDR2 is SYDVKM. This CDR3 region has 12 residues. The CDR3 spells CASKLGFSEQYF. CDR3 coding DNA: TGTGCCAGCAAACTAGGTTTTTCCGAGCAGTACTTC.

This clonotype was found a few times. This rearrangement joins TRBV12-3 or TRBV12-4 to TRBJ1-2, with D uncertain. This CDR3 comprises 15 residues. V dropped 10 bases and J dropped 4 bases, with 22 bases sitting between them. This CDR3 is CANNCQRRDPYGYTF. The DNA of the CDR3 is TGTGCCAACAATTGCCAACGAAGGGATCCCTATGGCTACACCTTC.

V usage is TRBV29-1 and J usage is TRBJ1-4; the D gene is possibly TRBD1 (5 bases). Germline CDR1 and CDR2: SQVTM and ANQGSEA. The CDR3 has 14 amino acids. V lost 7 bases and J 8 bases, leaving 20 bases between the germline ends. CDR3 bases: TGCAGCGCCTACCAGGGTAGTCTTGGGGAAAAACTGTTTTTT. The encoded protein is CSAYQGSLGEKLFF.